The clone carrying this T cell receptor (beta chain) was recorded many times. Its antigen is not known. This entry is derived from a study of Graves' ophthalmopathy and Graves' hyperthyroidism. Whole-study findings and limits: Using a 13-signature model, the authors split ophthalmopathy from stable hyperthyroidism, with roughly 90% sensitivity and around 84% specificity. Also, most clonotypes expanded in the thyroid above 0.001 frequency appeared in blood.

Ophthalmopathy in the donors was of moderate-to-severe activity, with CAS ≥3, NOSPECS ≥4 and duration under 3 months. For repertoire sequencing, the TCR beta CDR3 regions were amplified from RNA transcripts. RT-PCR was first run with HTBI primers, then multiplex PCR in a second round. In TCRdb, the multiplex PCR reads were re-called with MiXCR into one record per CDR3 protein. The sample includes fewer than 600,000 distinct CDR3 sequences, around 14% of them seen just once. Sequenced: blood. The TCR comes from a woman in her twenties or thirties with Graves' ophthalmopathy.

The CDR3 here is CASNQGVNTEAFF. CDR3 nucleotides: TGTGCCAGCAATCAGGGGGTGAACACTGAAGCTTTCTTT. The rearrangement joins TRBV6-5 to TRBJ1-1; 7 bases fit TRBD1. The CDR3 has 13 amino acids. The germline CDR1 and CDR2 sequences are MNHEY and SVGAGI. V dropped 7 bases and J dropped 0; count of bases not matched to a gene: 2.